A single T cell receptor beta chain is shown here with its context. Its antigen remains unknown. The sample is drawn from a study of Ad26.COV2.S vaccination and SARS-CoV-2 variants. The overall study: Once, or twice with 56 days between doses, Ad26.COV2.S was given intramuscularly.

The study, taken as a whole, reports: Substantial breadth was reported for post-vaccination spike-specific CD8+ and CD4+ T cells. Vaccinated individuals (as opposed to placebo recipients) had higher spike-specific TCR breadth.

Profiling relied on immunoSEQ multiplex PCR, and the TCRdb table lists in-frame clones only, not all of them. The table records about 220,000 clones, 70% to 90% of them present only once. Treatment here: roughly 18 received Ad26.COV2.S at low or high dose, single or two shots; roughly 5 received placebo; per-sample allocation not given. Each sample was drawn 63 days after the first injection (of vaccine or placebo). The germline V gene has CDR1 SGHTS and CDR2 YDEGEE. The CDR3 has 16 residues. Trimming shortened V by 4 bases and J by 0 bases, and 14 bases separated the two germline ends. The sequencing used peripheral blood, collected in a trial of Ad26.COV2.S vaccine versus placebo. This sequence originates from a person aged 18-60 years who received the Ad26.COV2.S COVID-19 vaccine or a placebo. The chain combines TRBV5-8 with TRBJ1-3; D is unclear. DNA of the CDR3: TGTGCCAGCAGCCAAGCCGACATCCCCTCTGGAAACACCATATATTTT. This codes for CASSQADIPSGNTIYF.